Listed below are T cell receptor beta chains from one sample, sequenced in a study of blood T cell repertoires in COVID-19. Profiling relied on immunoSEQ multiplex PCR, and the TCRdb table lists in-frame clones only, not all of them. Of roughly 130,000 clones listed, about three quarters are singletons. The material sequenced was peripheral blood. These TCRs come from a man aged 50 to 59 with acute or convalescent COVID-19. Each CDR3 is given with its conserved first and last residue. A D gene is named only where the DNA matches it firmly. Only part of the rows carry a size: once, few, many, or a class if the clone is expanded.

-	TRBV9	14	TRBJ2-2	once	TGTGCCAGCAGCCTCAGGGAGAACACCGGGGAGCTGTTTTTT	CASSLRENTGELFF
TRBD1	TRBV5-1	13	TRBJ1-2	-	TGCGCCAGCAGCTCCGGGACAGTAAATGGCTACACCTTC	CASSSGTVNGYTF
TRBD2	TRBV9	17	TRBJ2-3	-	TGTGCCAGCAGCGTACGCCCTCTGAGCGGGGGCGCAGATACGCAGTATTTT	CASSVRPLSGGADTQYF
-	TRBV19	13	TRBJ1-1	-	TGTGCCAGTAAGGCTCGCGGGAACACTGAAGCTTTCTTT	CASKARGNTEAFF
-	TRBV7-2	15	TRBJ1-2	-	TGTGCCAGCAGCTTATCGGGGAGTGCGGACTATGGCTACACCTTC	CASSLSGSADYGYTF
-	TRBV4-2	16	TRBJ2-2	-	TGTGCCAGCAGCCAAGGACGGGGTACGAACACCGGGGAGCTGTTTTTT	CASSQGRGTNTGELFF
TRBD1	TRBV6-4	9	TRBJ1-3	-	TGTGCCACCTCCACAGGGGTATATTTT	CATSTGVYF
TRBD1	TRBV12-3/TRBV12-4	12	TRBJ2-5	-	TGTGCCAGCAGCCTGACAGGGGAGACCCAGTACTTC	CASSLTGETQYF
TRBD1	TRBV18	14	TRBJ2-5	-	TGTGCCAGCTCACCAAAGGGACAGCAAGAGACCCAGTACTTC	CASSPKGQQETQYF
-	TRBV6-5	15	TRBJ1-2	-	TGTGCCAGCAGTAATGGGGGCGCTTCTGACTATGGCTACACCTTC	CASSNGGASDYGYTF
TRBD1	TRBV10-2	18	TRBJ1-5	-	TGCGCCAGCAGGGGGGGGACAGGGGGCTTGTCGGGCAATCAGCCCCAGCATTTT	CASRGGTGGLSGNQPQHF
-	TRBV19	13	TRBJ1-5	-	TGTGCCAGTAGTATCTTTCCAGGACAGCCCCAGCATTTT	CASSIFPGQPQHF
-	TRBV11-2	15	TRBJ2-2	once	TGTGCCAGCAGCTCTCGTTTCCCTGACACCGGGGAGCTGTTTTTT	CASSSRFPDTGELFF
TRBD1	TRBV9	15	TRBJ2-3	-	TGTGCCAGCGACAGCAGGGGGCTTTCGACAGATACGCAGTATTTT	CASDSRGLSTDTQYF
-	TRBV29-1	12	TRBJ2-1	-	TGCAGCGTTTTAAACAGGGTCCATGAGCAGTTCTTC	CSVLNRVHEQFF
TRBD1	TRBV6-4	15	TRBJ1-5	many	TGTGCCAGCAGCGGACAGGGGGAGGGCAATCAGCCCCAGCATTTT	CASSGQGEGNQPQHF
TRBD1	TRBV15	17	TRBJ1-2	-	TGTGCCACCAGCAGAGATATACAGGGGCGATCTAACTATGGCTACACCTTC	CATSRDIQGRSNYGYTF
-	TRBV27	14	TRBJ1-1	once	TGTGCCAGCAGCCGCAGGGCCTTGAACACTGAAGCTTTCTTT	CASSRRALNTEAFF
-	TRBV18	14	TRBJ1-1	-	TGTGCCAGCTCACCGGACACCCTGAACACTGAAGCTTTCTTT	CASSPDTLNTEAFF
TRBD1	TRBV5-8	15	TRBJ1-1	once	TGTGCCAGCAGCAAACGGACAGGACAGAACACTGAAGCTTTCTTT	CASSKRTGQNTEAFF
-	TRBV11-2	14	TRBJ1-3	once	TGTGCCAGCAGCCCGACAAGCTCTGGAAACACCATATATTTT	CASSPTSSGNTIYF
-	TRBV7-8	14	TRBJ1-6	-	TGTGCCAGCAGCCCGGGGGGCGCGGATTCACCCCTCCACTTT	CASSPGGADSPLHF
-	TRBV2	14	TRBJ1-4	-	TGTGCCACCCGAGACGGGGGGTTCAGTGAAAAACTGTTTTTT	CATRDGGFSEKLFF
TRBD1	TRBV15	15	TRBJ1-2	few	TGTGCCACCAGCAGAGGCCTTGAGGACAGGGGAAGCTACACCTTC	CATSRGLEDRGSYTF
-	TRBV6-5	15	TRBJ1-5	-	TGTGCCAGCAGACGTGACAAATGGGCGAATCAGCCCCAGCATTTT	CASRRDKWANQPQHF
TRBD1	TRBV5-4	14	TRBJ1-4	-	TGTGCCAGCAGCTTGGGGACAGGGAGTGAAAAACTGTTTTTT	CASSLGTGSEKLFF
TRBD1	TRBV2	13	TRBJ1-2	once	TGTGCCAGCGGAGCTGGGACAGGGGCTAGCTACACCTTC	CASGAGTGASYTF
-	TRBV3-1/TRBV3-2	15	TRBJ1-3	-	TGTGCCAGCAGCCAAGATCTCGGCTCTGGAAACACCATATATTTT	CASSQDLGSGNTIYF
TRBD1	TRBV24-1	13	TRBJ1-1	-	TGTGCCACCAGAGACAGGGGGCAGGGTGAAGCTTTCTTT	CATRDRGQGEAFF